The 11 T cell receptor beta chains listed next were all sequenced from one sample in a study of CD8 T cells in Susac syndrome. RNA amounts of about 0.5 to 1 ug underwent reverse transcription with random hexamers. TCRdb re-analysed the immunoSEQ multiplex PCR reads in MiXCR, keeping a single row per CDR3 protein. The sample carries approximately 180,000 distinct CDR3 sequences, about 95% recorded once. The sequenced material came from CD4+ T cells from PBMCs. Source of these receptors: a human donor with Susac syndrome.

This clonotype was seen a few times. The rearrangement joins TRBV5-1 to TRBJ1-1, with 7 bases matching TRBD1. Looked up from germline, CDR1 is SGHRS and CDR2 is YFSETQ. The CDR3 sequence is 14 residues long. V was pared by 0 bases and J by 5 bases, with 4 bases of the junction left unmatched. The CDR3 DNA sequence: TGCGCCAGCAGCTTGGGACAGGGTCGGACTGAAGCTTTCTTT. Its protein product is CASSLGQGRTEAFF.

The CDR3 is CSAPRNTEAFF. In DNA form, the CDR3 reads TGCAGTGCTCCACGGAACACTGAAGCTTTCTTT. The V call is TRBV20-1, the J call TRBJ1-1; D unclear. CDR1 DFQATT and CDR2 SNEGSKA come from the germline V gene (reference sequence). V was pared by 5 bases and J by 1 base, with 5 bases between. The CDR3 is made up of 11 amino acids.

The chain joins TRBV2 to TRBJ2-1; D remains unclear. Trimming stripped 8 bases from V and 0 bases from J, with 11 bases between. The CDR3 is 14 amino acids. CDR1 SNHLY and CDR2 FYNNEI come from the germline V gene. This chain's CDR3 is CASGRPSSYNEQFF. The CDR3 DNA follows: TGTGCCAGCGGACGACCGAGCTCCTACAATGAGCAGTTCTTC.

The chain couples TRBV20-1 to TRBJ2-7; the match to TRBD2 covers 8 bases. The CDR3 extends over 12 amino acids. Germline V gene lookup returns CDR1 DFQATT and CDR2 SNEGSKA (reference sequence). With 3 bases clipped from V and 2 bases from J, the junction kept 0 bases outside the gene matches. The CDR3 spells CSASGGAYEQYF. The CDR3 DNA sequence: TGCAGTGCTAGCGGGGGGGCCTACGAGCAGTACTTC.

The rearrangement links TRBV7-2 to TRBJ2-2; D gene ambiguous. The CDR3 consists of 13 residues. Trimming cost V 2 bases and J 6 bases, with 7 bases left between them. Germline-derived CDR1 and CDR2 are SGHTA and FQGNSA. This chain's CDR3 is CASSLFYSGELFF. In nucleotides, the CDR3 is TGTGCCAGCAGCTTATTTTATTCCGGGGAGCTGTTTTTT.

This chain links TRBV7-2 with TRBJ2-1; no reliable D call. V was trimmed by 2 bases and J by 13 bases, leaving 12 bases between them. The germline V gene has CDR1 SGHTA and CDR2 FQGNSA. This CDR3 contains 12 residues. Here the CDR3 reads CASSLYTETQFF. CDR3 DNA: TGTGCCAGCAGCTTATACACCGAAACTCAGTTCTTC.

This chain links TRBV3-1 with TRBJ1-2; D unclear. V was pared by 4 bases and J by 3 bases, with 15 bases between. Germline V gene lookup returns CDR1 LGHDT and CDR2 YNNKEL (reference sequence). The CDR3 is 15 amino acids. The CDR3 DNA is TGTGCCAGCAGCCTCGGGGATGGACCGGACTATGGCTACACCTTC. Amino acid sequence: CASSLGDGPDYGYTF.

The chain uses TRBV6-6 and TRBJ1-6; D uncertain. V dropped 2 bases and J dropped 8 bases, with 13 bases sitting between them. Germline loops: CDR1 MNHNY, CDR2 SVGAGI (reference sequence). This CDR3 contains 15 residues. The CDR3 coding sequence is TGTGCCAGCAGTTACCGGGCCCAAATTTATTCACCCCTCCACTTT. Its protein is CASSYRAQIYSPLHF.

In DNA, the CDR3 is TGTGCCAGCTCCCGCACCGACAGGTTTGAGCAGTTCTTC. The encoded protein is CASSRTDRFEQFF. The chain carries TRBV18 and TRBJ2-1; a weak D match, TRBD1 (6 bases). The V and J ends lost 6 bases and 9 bases respectively, with 15 bases between them. Germline CDR1 reads KGHSH; CDR2 reads LQKENI. This CDR3 contains 13 residues.

The chain links TRBV12-3 or TRBV12-4 to TRBJ2-3; D is perhaps TRBD2 (6 bases). This CDR3 is built from 16 residues. Trimming took off 2 bases at V and 0 bases at J, with 12 bases between the two ends. CDR3 sequence (DNA): TGTGCCAGCAGTTTAACGAGGGACTCAAGCACAGATACGCAGTATTTT. Encoded protein: CASSLTRDSSTDTQYF.

Here the CDR3 reads CATSPQWGRRRSNQPQHF. CDR3 sequence (DNA): TGTGCCACCAGCCCCCAATGGGGACGGCGCAGGAGCAATCAGCCCCAGCATTTT. The chain combines TRBV15 with TRBJ1-5; D may be TRBD1 (5 bases). Germline V gene data show CDR1 as LNHNV and CDR2 as YYDKDF (reference sequence). V was trimmed by 5 bases and J by 1 base, leaving 21 bases between them. This CDR3 comprises 18 residues.